This T cell receptor beta chain was sequenced for a study of PD-1 blockade in classical Hodgkin lymphoma. Every patient relapsed after autologous stem cell transplantation, and brentuximab vedotin exposure varied. The data were produced by immunoSEQ multiplex PCR, yet TCRdb's version contains in-frame clones alone and is incomplete. The sample has fewer than 20,000 clones; roughly 80% are singletons. Trimming removed 5 bases from V and 8 bases from J; junction bases left unmatched: 11. The CDR3 length is 15 residues. CDR1 is MNHEY, CDR2 SMNVEV, per germline (reference sequence). The sample holds a few counts of this clone.

This TCR was sampled from a human donor with classical Hodgkin lymphoma. This chain uses TRBV27 with TRBJ2-1; 8 bases line up with TRBD2. This specimen was peripheral blood mononuclear cells (PBMCs), taken at baseline. The CDR3 DNA is TGTGCCAGCAGTGCCCGGGAGGGGAGGTGGGATGAGCAGTTCTTC. This gives the protein CASSAREGRWDEQFF.